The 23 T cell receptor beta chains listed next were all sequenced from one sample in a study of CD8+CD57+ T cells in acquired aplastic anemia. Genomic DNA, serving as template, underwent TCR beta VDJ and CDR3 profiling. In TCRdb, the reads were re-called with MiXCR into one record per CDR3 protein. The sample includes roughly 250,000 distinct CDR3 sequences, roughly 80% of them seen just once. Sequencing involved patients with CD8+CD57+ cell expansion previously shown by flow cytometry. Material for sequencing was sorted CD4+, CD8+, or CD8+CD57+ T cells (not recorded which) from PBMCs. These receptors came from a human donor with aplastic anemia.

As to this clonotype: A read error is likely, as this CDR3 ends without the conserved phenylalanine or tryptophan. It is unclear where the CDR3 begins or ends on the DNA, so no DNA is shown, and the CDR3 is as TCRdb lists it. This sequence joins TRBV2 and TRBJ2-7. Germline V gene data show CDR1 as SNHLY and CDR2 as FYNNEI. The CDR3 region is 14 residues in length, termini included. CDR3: CASGDAGTDTQYFS.

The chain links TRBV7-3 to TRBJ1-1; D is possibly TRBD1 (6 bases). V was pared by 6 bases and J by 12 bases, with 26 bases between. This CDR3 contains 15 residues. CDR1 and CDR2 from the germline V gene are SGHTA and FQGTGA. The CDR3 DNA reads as TGTGCCAGCAGGGGAGGGGGGGGCACTGAAGCTTTCTCTTTCTTT. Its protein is CASRGGGGTEAFSFF.

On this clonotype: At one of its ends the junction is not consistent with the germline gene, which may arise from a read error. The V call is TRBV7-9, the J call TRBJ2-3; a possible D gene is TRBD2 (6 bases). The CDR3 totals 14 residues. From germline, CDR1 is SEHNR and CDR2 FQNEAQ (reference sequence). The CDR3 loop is CASSFAGSADTEYF. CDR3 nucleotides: TGTGCCAGCAGCTTTGCGGGAAGCGCGGATACGGAGTATTTT.

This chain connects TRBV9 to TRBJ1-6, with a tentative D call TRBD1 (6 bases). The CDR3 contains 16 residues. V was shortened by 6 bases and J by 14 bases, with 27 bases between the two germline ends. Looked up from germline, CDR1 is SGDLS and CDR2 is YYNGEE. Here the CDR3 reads CASTSAGGTGDSSLHF. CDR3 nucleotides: TGTGCCAGCACCAGTGCGGGGGGCACCGGGGATTCGTCCCTCCACTTT.

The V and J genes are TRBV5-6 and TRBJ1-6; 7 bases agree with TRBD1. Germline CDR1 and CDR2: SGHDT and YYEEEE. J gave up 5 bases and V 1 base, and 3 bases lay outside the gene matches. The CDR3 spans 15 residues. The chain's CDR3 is CASSLWDSNNSPLHF. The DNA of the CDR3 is TGTGCCAGCAGCTTGTGGGACAGCAATAATTCACCCCTCCACTTT. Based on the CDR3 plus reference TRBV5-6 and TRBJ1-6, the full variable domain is DAGVTQSPTHLIKTRGQQVTLRCSPKSGHDTVSWYQQALGQGPQFIFQYYEEEERQRGNFPDRFSGHQFPNYSSELNVNALLLGDSALYLCASSLWDSNNSPLHFGNGTRLTVT.

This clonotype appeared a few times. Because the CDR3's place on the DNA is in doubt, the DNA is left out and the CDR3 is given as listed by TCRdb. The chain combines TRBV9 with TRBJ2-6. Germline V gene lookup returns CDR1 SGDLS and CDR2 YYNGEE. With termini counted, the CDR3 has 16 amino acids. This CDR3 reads CASSVASDTQYFVLTF.

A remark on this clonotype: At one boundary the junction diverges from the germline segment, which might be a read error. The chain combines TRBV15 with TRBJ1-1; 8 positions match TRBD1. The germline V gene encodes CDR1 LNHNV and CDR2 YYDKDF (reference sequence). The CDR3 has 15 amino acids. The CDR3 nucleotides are TGTGCCACCAGCTTAGATAGGCCAGGGGGCACTGAAGCTTTGTTT. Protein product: CATSLDRPGGTEALF.

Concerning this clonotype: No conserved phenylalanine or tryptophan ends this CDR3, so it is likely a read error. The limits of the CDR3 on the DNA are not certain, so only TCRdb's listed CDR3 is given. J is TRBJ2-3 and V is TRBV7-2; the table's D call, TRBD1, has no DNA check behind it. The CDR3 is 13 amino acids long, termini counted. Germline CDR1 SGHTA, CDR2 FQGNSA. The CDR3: CASSEGGTYGAYV.

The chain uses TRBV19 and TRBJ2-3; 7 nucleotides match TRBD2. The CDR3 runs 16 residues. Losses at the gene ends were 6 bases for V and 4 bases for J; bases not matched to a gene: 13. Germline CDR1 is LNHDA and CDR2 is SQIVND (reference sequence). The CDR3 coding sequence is TGTGCCAGTAGATCAGTCGGACTAGGTCAGCCAGATACGCAGTATTTT. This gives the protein CASRSVGLGQPDTQYF.

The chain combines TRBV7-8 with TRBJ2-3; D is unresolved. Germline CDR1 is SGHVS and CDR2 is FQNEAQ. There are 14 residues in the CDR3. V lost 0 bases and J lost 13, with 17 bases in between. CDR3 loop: CASSLAQGTETKYF. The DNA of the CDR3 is TGTGCCAGCAGCTTAGCGCAAGGTACCGAAACGAAGTATTTT.

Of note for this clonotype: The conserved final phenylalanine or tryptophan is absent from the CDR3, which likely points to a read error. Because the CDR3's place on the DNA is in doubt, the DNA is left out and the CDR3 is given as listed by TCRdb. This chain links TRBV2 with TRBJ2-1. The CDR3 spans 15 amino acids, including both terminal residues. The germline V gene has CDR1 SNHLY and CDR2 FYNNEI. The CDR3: CASSLADGYTFGSGI.

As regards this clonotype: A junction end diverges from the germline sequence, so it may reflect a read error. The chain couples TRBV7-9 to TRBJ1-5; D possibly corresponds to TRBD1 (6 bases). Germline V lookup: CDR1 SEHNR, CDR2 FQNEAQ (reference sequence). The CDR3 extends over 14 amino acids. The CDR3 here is CASSFDRSGGPDEF. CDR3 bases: TGTGCCAGCAGCTTTGATAGAAGCGGGGGGCCCGATGAGTTT.

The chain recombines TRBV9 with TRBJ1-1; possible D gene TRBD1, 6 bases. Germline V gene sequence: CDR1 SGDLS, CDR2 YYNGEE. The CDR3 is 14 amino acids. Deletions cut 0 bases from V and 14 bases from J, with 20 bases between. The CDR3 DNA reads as TGTGCCAGCAGCGTAGGAGGGGGGGGGGCCGAGCAGTTCTTT. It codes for CASSVGGGGAEQFF.

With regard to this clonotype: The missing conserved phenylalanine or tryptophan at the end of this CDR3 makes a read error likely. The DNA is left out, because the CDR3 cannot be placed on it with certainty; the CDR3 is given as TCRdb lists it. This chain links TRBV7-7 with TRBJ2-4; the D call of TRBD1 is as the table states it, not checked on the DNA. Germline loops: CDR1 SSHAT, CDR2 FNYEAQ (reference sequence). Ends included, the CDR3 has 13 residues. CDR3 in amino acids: CASSFGYRGNEQY.

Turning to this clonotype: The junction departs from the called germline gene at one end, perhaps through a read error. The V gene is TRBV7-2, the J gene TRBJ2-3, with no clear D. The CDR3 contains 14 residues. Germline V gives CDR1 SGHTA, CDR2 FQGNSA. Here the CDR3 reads CASSLAEGGYNQHF. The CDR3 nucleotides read TGTGCCAGCAGCTTGGCGGAAGGCGGCTATAATCAACACTTT.

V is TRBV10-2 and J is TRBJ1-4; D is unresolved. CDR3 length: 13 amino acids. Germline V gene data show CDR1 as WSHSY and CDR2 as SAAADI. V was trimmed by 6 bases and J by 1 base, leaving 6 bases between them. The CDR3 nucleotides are TGCGCCAGCAGGATCGGAACTAATGAAAAACTGTTTTTT. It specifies CASRIGTNEKLFF.

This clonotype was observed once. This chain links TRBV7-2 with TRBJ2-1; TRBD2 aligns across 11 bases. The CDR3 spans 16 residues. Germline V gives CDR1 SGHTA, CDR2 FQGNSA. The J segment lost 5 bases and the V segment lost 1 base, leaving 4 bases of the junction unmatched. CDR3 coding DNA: TGTGCCAGCAGCTTAGTAGAACTAGCGGGAGACAATGAGCAGTTCTTC. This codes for CASSLVELAGDNEQFF.

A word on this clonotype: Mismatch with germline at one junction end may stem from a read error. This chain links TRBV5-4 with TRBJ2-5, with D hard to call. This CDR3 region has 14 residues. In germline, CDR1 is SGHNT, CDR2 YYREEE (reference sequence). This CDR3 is CASSQGTEQETQYF. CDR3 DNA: TGCGCCAGCAGCCAAGGAACAGAGCAAGAGACCCAGTACTTC. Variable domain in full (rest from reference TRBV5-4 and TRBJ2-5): ETGVTQSPTHLIKTRGQQVTLRCSSQSGHNTVSWYQQALGQGPQFIFQYYREEENGRGNFPPRFSGLQFPNYSSELNVNALELDDSALYLCASSQGTEQETQYFGPGTRLLVL.

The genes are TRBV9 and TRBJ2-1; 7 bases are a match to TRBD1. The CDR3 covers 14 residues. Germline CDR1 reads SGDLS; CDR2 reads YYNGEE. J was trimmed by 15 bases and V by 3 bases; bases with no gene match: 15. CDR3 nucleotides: TGTGCCAGCAGCGGGGACAGCGCCTCCAATAATTCGTTCTTC. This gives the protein CASSGDSASNNSFF.

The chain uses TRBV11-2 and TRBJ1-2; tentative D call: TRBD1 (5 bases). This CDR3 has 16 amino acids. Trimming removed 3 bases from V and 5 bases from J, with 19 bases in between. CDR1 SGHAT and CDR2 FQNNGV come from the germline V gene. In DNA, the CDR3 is TGTGCCAGCAGCTTGCAGGGTTCGTGGCTCGTATATGGCTACACCTTC. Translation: CASSLQGSWLVYGYTF.

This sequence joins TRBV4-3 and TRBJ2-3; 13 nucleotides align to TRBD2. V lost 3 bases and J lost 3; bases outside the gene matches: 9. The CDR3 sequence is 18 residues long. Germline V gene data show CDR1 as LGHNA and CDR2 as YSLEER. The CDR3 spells CASSHPGLAGERTDTQYF. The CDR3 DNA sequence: TGCGCCAGCAGCCACCCCGGACTAGCGGGGGAGAGAACAGATACGCAGTATTTT.

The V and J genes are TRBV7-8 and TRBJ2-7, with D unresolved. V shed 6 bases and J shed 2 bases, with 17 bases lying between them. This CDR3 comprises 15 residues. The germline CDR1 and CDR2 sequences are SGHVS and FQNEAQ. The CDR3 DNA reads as TGTGCCAGCAGTGAGGTAGAGACCCTACCCTACGAGCAGTACTTC. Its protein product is CASSEVETLPYEQYF.

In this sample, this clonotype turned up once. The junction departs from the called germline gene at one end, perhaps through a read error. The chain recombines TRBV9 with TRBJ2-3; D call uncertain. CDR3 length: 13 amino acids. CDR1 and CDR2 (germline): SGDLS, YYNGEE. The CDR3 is CASGVGSDATYFF. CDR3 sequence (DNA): TGTGCCAGCGGGGTCGGGTCAGATGCGACGTATTTTTTT.